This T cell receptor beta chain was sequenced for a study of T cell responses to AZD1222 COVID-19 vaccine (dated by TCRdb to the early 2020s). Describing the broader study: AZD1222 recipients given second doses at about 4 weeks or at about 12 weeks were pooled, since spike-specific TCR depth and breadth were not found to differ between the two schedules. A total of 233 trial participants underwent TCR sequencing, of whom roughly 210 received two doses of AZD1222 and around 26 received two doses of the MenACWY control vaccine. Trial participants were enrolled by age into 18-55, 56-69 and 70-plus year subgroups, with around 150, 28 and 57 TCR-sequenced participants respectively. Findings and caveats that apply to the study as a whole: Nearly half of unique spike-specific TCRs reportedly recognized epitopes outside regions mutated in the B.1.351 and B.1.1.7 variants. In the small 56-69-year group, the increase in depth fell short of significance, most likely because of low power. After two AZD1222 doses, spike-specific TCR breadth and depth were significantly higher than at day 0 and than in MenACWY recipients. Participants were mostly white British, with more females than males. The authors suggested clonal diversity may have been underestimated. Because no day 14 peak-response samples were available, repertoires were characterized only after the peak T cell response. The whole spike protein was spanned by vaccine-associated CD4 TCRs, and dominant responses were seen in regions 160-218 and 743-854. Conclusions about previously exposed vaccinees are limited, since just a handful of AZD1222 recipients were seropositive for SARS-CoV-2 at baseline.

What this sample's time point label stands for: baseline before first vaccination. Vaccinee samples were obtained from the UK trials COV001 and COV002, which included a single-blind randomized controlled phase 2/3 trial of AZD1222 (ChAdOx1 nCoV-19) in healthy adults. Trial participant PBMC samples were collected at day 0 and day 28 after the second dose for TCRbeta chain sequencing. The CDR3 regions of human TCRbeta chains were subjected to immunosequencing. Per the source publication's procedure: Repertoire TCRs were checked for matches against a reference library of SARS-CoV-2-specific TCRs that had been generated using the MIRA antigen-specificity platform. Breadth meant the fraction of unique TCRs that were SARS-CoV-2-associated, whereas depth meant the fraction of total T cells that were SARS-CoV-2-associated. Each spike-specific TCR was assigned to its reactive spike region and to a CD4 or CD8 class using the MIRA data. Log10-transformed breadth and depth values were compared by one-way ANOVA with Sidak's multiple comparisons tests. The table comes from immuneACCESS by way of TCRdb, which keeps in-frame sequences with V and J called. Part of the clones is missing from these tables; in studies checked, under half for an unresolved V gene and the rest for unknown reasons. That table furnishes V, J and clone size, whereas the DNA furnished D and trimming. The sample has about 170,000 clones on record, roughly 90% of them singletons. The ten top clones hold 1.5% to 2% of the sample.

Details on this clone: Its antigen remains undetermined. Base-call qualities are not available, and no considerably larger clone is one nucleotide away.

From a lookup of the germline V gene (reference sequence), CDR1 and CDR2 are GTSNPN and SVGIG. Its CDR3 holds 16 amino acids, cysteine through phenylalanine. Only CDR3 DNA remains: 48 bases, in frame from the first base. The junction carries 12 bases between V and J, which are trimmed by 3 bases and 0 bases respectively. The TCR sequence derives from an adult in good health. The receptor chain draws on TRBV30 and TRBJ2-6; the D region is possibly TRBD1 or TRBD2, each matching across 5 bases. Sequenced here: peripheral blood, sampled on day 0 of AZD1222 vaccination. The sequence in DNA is TGTGCCTGGAGCTGGGACGGATACTCTGGGGCCAACGTCCTGACTTTC. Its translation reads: CAWSWDGYSGANVLTF.